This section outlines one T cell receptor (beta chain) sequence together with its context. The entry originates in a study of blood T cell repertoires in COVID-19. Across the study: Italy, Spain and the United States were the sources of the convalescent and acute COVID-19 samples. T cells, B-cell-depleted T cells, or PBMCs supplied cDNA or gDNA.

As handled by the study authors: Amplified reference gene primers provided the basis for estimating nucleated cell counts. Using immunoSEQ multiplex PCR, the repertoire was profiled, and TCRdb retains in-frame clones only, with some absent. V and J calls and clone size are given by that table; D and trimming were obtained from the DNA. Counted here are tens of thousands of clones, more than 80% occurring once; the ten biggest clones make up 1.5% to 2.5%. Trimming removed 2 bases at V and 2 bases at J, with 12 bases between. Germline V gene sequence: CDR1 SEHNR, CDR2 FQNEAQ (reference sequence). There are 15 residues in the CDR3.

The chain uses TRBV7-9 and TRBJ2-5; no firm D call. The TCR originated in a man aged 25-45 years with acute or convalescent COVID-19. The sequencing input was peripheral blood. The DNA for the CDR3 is TGTGCCAGCAGCTTATATCGGCCAGGTCAAGAGACCCAGTACTTC. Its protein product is CASSLYRPGQETQYF.